What follows are 3 T cell receptor beta chains derived from one specimen sequenced in a study of naive and memory T cell subsets. An equimolar mix of two oligonucleotides served as the beta constant-region primer for TRBC1 and TRBC2. The ligated cDNA underwent four PCR rounds using SP2 and nested alpha and beta constant-region primers. TCRdb re-called the UMI-ligation and nested PCR reads through MiXCR, storing one row per CDR3 protein. The data hold some 110,000 distinct CDR3 sequences, with just over 35% observed a single time. What was sequenced was central memory CD4+ T cells from blood. The receptors were sampled from a human donor in good health.

The chain uses TRBV28 and TRBJ2-1; 9 bases align to TRBD2. The V gene's germline CDR1 is MDHEN and CDR2 SYDVKM. The CDR3 has 19 residues. After removal of 3 bases from V and 7 bases from J, the junction contained 19 bases not matched to a gene. The CDR3 reads CASSLRIFSGSPSKNEQFF. CDR3 in DNA: TGTGCCAGCAGTTTGAGGATATTTAGCGGGAGTCCGAGTAAAAATGAGCAGTTCTTC.

The chain employs TRBV7-3 and TRBJ1-1; D remains ambiguous. Germline V gene lookup returns CDR1 SGHTA and CDR2 FQGTGA. This CDR3 contains 15 residues. The V end was cut by 0 bases, the J end by 1 base, with 9 bases between. This chain's CDR3 is CASSLTGSENTEAFF. The CDR3 nucleotides read TGTGCCAGCAGCTTAACGGGCAGTGAGAACACTGAAGCTTTCTTT.

The V call is TRBV28, the J call TRBJ2-3; TRBD1 aligns across 9 bases. V gave up 6 bases and J gave up 2 bases; unmatched junction bases: 9. The CDR3 consists of 16 residues. From germline, CDR1 is MDHEN and CDR2 SYDVKM. CDR3 sequence: CASRPRTGEITDTQYF. CDR3 sequence (DNA): TGTGCCAGCAGGCCACGGACAGGGGAAATCACAGATACGCAGTATTTT.